Below are 3 T cell receptor beta chains sequenced from a single sample in a study of OX40 agonist ivuxolimab in advanced cancers. Data came from immunoSEQ multiplex PCR; TCRdb stores just in-frame clones and leaves some out. In the table there are approximately 81,000 clones, 85% to 90% of which are singletons. Sequenced material: CD4+ or CD8+ T cells sorted from blood, taken in a trial of the OX40 agonist ivuxolimab. The receptors derive from an adult with an advanced solid tumor such as melanoma, head and neck, liver or kidney cancer.

This chain joins TRBV7-2 and TRBJ2-2, with D tentatively TRBD2 (5 bases). CDR3 length: 15 residues. CDR1 is SGHTA and CDR2 is FQGNSA in the germline V gene. The V and J ends lost 5 bases and 6 bases respectively, with 16 bases between them. The CDR3 coding sequence is TGTGCCAGCAGCGTATGGATAGCGTTAGCCGGGGAGCTGTTTTTT. Translated, it gives CASSVWIALAGELFF.

The chain joins TRBV7-8 to TRBJ2-7, with 7 nucleotides matching TRBD1. J gave up 3 bases and V 3 bases, and 8 bases lay outside the gene matches. The CDR3 length is 15 residues. Germline-derived CDR1 and CDR2 are SGHVS and FQNEAQ. For the CDR3, the DNA is TGTGCCAGCAGCTTCCGGACAGGAAGTTTCTACGAGCAGTACTTC. It codes for CASSFRTGSFYEQYF. The full variable domain, in which reference TRBV7-8 and TRBJ2-7 provide the parts outside the CDR3, is GAGVSQSPRYKVAKRGQDVALRCDPISGHVSLFWYQQALGQGPEFLTYFQNEAQLDKSGLPSDRFFAERPEGSVSTLKIQRTQQEDSAVYLCASSFRTGSFYEQYFGPGTRLTVT.

The V call is TRBV7-2, the J call TRBJ2-5; D not resolved. Germline assignment: CDR1 SGHTA and CDR2 FQGNSA. With 1 base removed from V and 5 bases from J, the gap between germline ends came to 11 bases. This CDR3 contains 14 residues. Here the CDR3 DNA reads TGTGCCAGCAGCTTAGGAGTTGGTTGGGAGACCCAGTACTTC. Translating gives CASSLGVGWETQYF.